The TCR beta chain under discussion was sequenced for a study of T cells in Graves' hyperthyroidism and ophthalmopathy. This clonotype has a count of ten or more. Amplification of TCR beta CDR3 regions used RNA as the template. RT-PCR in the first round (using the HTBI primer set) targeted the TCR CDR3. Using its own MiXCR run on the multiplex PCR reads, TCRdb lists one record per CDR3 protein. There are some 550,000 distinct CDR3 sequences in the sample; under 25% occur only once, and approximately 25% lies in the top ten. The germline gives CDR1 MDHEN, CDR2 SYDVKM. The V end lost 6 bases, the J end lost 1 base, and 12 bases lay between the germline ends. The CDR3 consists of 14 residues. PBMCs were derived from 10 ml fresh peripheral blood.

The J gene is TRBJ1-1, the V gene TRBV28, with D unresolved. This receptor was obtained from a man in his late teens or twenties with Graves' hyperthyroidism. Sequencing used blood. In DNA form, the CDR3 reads TGTGCCAGCAGCTATACCCGGAGGAACACTGAAGCTTTCTTT. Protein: CASSYTRRNTEAFF.